Listed here are 32 T cell receptor beta chains from one sample, sequenced in a study of cytomegalovirus exposure and HLA in healthy donors. Primers: 60 Vbeta forward and 13 Jbeta reverse. This table comes from immunoSEQ multiplex PCR, and its TCRdb copy is limited to in-frame clones, with some not included. The data show some 150,000 clones, roughly two thirds seen once. Sequenced input: PBMCs. Every receptor here comes from a woman in her twenties or thirties in good health and CMV-seronegative.

This clone has more than one count but fewer than ten. The rearrangement uses TRBV7-7 and TRBJ2-5, with TRBD1 as a possible D gene (5 bases). The CDR3 has 15 residues. V lost 1 base and J lost 7, with 16 bases in between. Germline values: CDR1 SSHAT, CDR2 FNYEAQ (reference sequence). The CDR3: CASSLVLTGFVTQYF. The CDR3 DNA follows: TGTGCCAGCAGCTTAGTTCTTACAGGTTTTGTGACCCAGTACTTC.

This chain joins TRBV10-3 and TRBJ2-7; TRBD1 matches at 11 bases. The germline V gene has CDR1 ENHRY and CDR2 SYGVKD. The V segment lost 9 bases and the J segment 2 bases; nucleotides outside the gene matches: 3. The CDR3 spans 13 residues. CDR3 in DNA: TGTGCCATGGGACAGGGGGACGCCTACGAGCAGTACTTC. Protein sequence: CAMGQGDAYEQYF.

J is TRBJ1-2 and V is TRBV5-1; D ambiguous. Germline V lookup: CDR1 SGHRS, CDR2 YFSETQ. V dropped 0 bases and J dropped 7 bases, with 7 bases sitting between them. The CDR3 has 12 residues. The CDR3 loop reads CASSLGEGGYTF. The CDR3 nucleotides are TGCGCCAGCAGCTTGGGAGAGGGTGGCTACACCTTC.

This sequence joins TRBV10-2 and TRBJ1-1; TRBD1 might be the D (6 bases). Germline V gives CDR1 WSHSY, CDR2 SAAADI. Trimming shortened V by 7 bases and J by 9 bases, and 12 bases separated the two germline ends. The CDR3 contains 11 residues. CDR3 sequence: CASIATGQAFF. The DNA of the CDR3 is TGCGCCAGCATCGCGACAGGTCAAGCTTTCTTT.

The chain carries TRBV7-8 and TRBJ1-3; 8 nucleotides agree with TRBD1. Germline assignment: CDR1 SGHVS and CDR2 FQNEAQ. With V trimmed by 2 bases and J by 4 bases, 4 bases remained unmatched. The CDR3 totals 15 residues. CDR3 loop: CASSLQGALGNTIYF. The CDR3 coding sequence is TGTGCCAGCAGCTTACAGGGGGCGTTGGGAAACACCATATATTTT.

This clone has only a few counts. This chain joins TRBV11-2 and TRBJ2-5; TRBD1 matches at 7 bases. J was trimmed by 4 bases and V by 3 bases; bases with no gene match: 2. This CDR3 is built from 13 residues. The germline gives CDR1 SGHAT, CDR2 FQNNGV. The CDR3 nucleotides are TGTGCCAGCAGCTTGAGGGGGCGAGAGACCCAGTACTTC. The encoded protein is CASSLRGRETQYF.

The V gene is TRBV5-1, the J gene TRBJ1-1, with D tentatively TRBD1 (6 bases). CDR1 and CDR2 from the germline V gene are SGHRS and YFSETQ. V lost 7 bases, J lost 5 bases, and 18 bases lay in between. The CDR3 is made up of 14 amino acids. This CDR3 reads CASSLGGQWTEAFF. CDR3 bases: TGCGCCAGCTCCCTCGGGGGGCAGTGGACTGAAGCTTTCTTT.

This clone was seen only once. The chain joins TRBV6-1 to TRBJ2-7, with D perhaps TRBD1 (5 bases). Trimming left V 2 bases short and J 4 bases short, with 9 bases between. The CDR3 consists of 13 residues. Germline CDR1 reads MNHNS; CDR2 reads SASEGT. The DNA for the CDR3 is TGTGCCAGCAGTGAAAGACAGCAGTACGAGCAGTACTTC. It codes for CASSERQQYEQYF.

This clone showed up just once. The chain couples TRBV28 to TRBJ1-2; 10 bases are a match to TRBD1. Germline assignment: CDR1 MDHEN and CDR2 SYDVKM. Germline trimming cut 3 bases from V and 7 bases from J; bases unmatched to any gene: 8. The CDR3 has 15 amino acids. CDR3 sequence reads: CASSLTGGISFGYTF. Written as DNA, the CDR3 is TGTGCCAGCAGTTTGACAGGGGGCATATCGTTTGGCTACACCTTC.

There are a few counts of this clone. Other DNA sequences of this sample code for an identical CDR3. The chain couples TRBV2 to TRBJ1-2; the D gene is possibly TRBD1 (5 bases). Germline loops: CDR1 SNHLY, CDR2 FYNNEI. The CDR3 has 13 residues. V was trimmed by 2 bases and J by 3 bases, leaving 7 bases between them. DNA for the CDR3: TGTGCCAGCAGTGAACAGGGCTACTATGGCTACACCTTC. It codes for CASSEQGYYGYTF.

V usage is TRBV18 and J usage is TRBJ1-4; D is unresolved. The V and J ends lost 0 bases and 7 bases respectively, with 15 bases between them. Per the germline V gene, CDR1 is KGHSH and CDR2 is LQKENI. The CDR3 has 16 amino acids. CDR3: CASSPPRRAYAEKLFF. The CDR3 DNA is TGTGCCAGCTCACCACCCAGGAGGGCATATGCTGAAAAACTGTTTTTT.

The gene calls are TRBV5-1 and TRBJ2-1, with 10 bases that match TRBD1. Germline loops: CDR1 SGHRS, CDR2 YFSETQ. The CDR3 sequence is 17 residues long. V was pared by 1 base and J by 4 bases, with 8 bases of the junction left unmatched. The CDR3 spells CASSLPSGGQGYNEQFF. CDR3 nucleotide sequence: TGCGCCAGCAGCTTGCCGTCGGGGGGACAGGGGTACAATGAGCAGTTCTTC. Full variable domain (remainder filled in from reference TRBV5-1 and TRBJ2-1): KAGVTQTPRYLIKTRGQQVTLSCSPISGHRSVSWYQQTPGQGLQFLFEYFSETQRNKGNFPGRFSGRQFSNSRSEMNVSTLELGDSALYLCASSLPSGGQGYNEQFFGPGTRLTVL.

This sequence joins TRBV15 and TRBJ2-3; a weak D match, TRBD2 (6 bases). CDR3 size: 16 residues. Germline CDR1 and CDR2: LNHNV and YYDKDF (reference sequence). Trimming left V 1 base short and J 1 base short, with 12 bases between. CDR3 in DNA: TGTGCCACCAGCAGAGGCTCGAGCGGGCGCACAGATACGCAGTATTTT. It codes for CATSRGSSGRTDTQYF.

The chain combines TRBV28 with TRBJ1-3, with D tentatively TRBD1 (6 bases). The CDR3 spans 15 residues. In germline, CDR1 is MDHEN, CDR2 SYDVKM. The V end was cut by 4 bases, the J end by 4 bases, with 14 bases between. CDR3 loop: CASSSGGARGNTIYF. The CDR3 DNA follows: TGTGCCAGCAGTTCCGGGGGGGCGCGGGGAAACACCATATATTTT.

The rearrangement links TRBV19 to TRBJ1-5, with D tentatively TRBD1 (5 bases). The germline V and J ends were trimmed by 7 bases and 13 bases, with 26 bases remaining between them. This CDR3 is built from 15 residues. The germline CDR1 and CDR2 sequences are LNHDA and SQIVND (reference sequence). The CDR3: CASTHGGGLPLGQHF. For the CDR3, the DNA is TGTGCCAGTACCCACGGGGGGGGACTCCCCCTGGGTCAGCATTTT.

This rearrangement joins TRBV10-1 to TRBJ2-7; possibly TRBD2 for D (5 bases). Germline V CDR1 and CDR2: WNHNN, SYGVQD (reference sequence). V lost 7 bases and J 0 bases, leaving 13 bases between the germline ends. The CDR3 has 14 residues. In nucleotides, the CDR3 is TGCGCCAGCACCAAGCGGTCAAGCTCCTACGAGCAGTACTTC. This translates into CASTKRSSSYEQYF.

In its sample, this clone was seen once. The chain uses TRBV7-2 and TRBJ1-1; TRBD1 aligns across 7 bases. The ends lost 3 bases at V and 5 bases at J; junction bases unmatched: 12. Germline V CDR1 and CDR2: SGHTA, FQGNSA. This CDR3 comprises 16 residues. CDR3 in amino acids: CASSFQTGAPRTEAFF. The DNA of the CDR3 is TGTGCCAGCAGCTTCCAAACAGGGGCCCCGAGGACTGAAGCTTTCTTT.

The chain carries TRBV15 and TRBJ2-1; tentative D call: TRBD1 (5 bases). The CDR3 has 13 residues. Trimming cost V 1 base and J 10 bases, with 11 bases left between them. Germline V gives CDR1 LNHNV, CDR2 YYDKDF (reference sequence). The CDR3 DNA is TGTGCCACCAGCAGAGCGGCAGGGAAGGAGCAGTTCTTC. This sequence encodes CATSRAAGKEQFF.

The V gene is TRBV30, the J gene TRBJ1-1; D remains ambiguous. Germline V lookup: CDR1 GTSNPN, CDR2 SVGIG (reference sequence). Trimming stripped 2 bases from V and 1 base from J, with 11 bases between. The CDR3 runs 14 residues. CDR3 loop: CAWSTDIENTEAFF. The CDR3 DNA is TGTGCCTGGAGTACCGACATTGAGAACACTGAAGCTTTCTTT.

Concerning this clone itself: Other nucleotide sequences in the sample specify the same CDR3. The rearrangement joins TRBV15 to TRBJ1-4, with 7 bases matching TRBD1. This CDR3 region has 15 residues. The V gene end was trimmed by 1 base and the J gene end by 4 bases; junction bases not matched to a gene: 3. Germline V lookup: CDR1 LNHNV, CDR2 YYDKDF (reference sequence). DNA for the CDR3: TGTGCCACCAGCAGAGGGACAGGCCATAATGAAAAACTGTTTTTT. Protein product: CATSRGTGHNEKLFF.

The chain uses TRBV6-5 and TRBJ2-7, with TRBD1 identical over 7 bases. V trimming: 6 bases; J trimming: 5 bases; junction bases outside the gene matches: 7. CDR3 size: 13 residues. Germline-derived CDR1 and CDR2 are MNHEY and SVGAGI. The DNA of the CDR3 is TGTGCCAGCAGCAACAGGGGCGGCCACGAGCAGTACTTC. It specifies CASSNRGGHEQYF.

This chain joins TRBV4-1 and TRBJ2-5, with D maybe TRBD1 (5 bases). The DNA end favors TRBJ2-7, so the J call may be wrong. Germline values: CDR1 MGHRA, CDR2 YSYEKL. The CDR3 sequence is 14 residues long. CDR3 sequence: CASSQDPGSYEQYF. The CDR3 nucleotides are TGCGCCAGCAGCCAAGATCCAGGGTCCTACGAGCAGTACTTC.

The V and J genes are TRBV30 and TRBJ1-6, with TRBD1 matching 10 bases. CDR3 size: 16 residues. After removal of 3 bases from V and 6 bases from J, the junction contained 8 bases not matched to a gene. Germline V lookup: CDR1 GTSNPN, CDR2 SVGIG (reference sequence). CDR3 DNA: TGTGCCTGGAGGACGGACAGGGGGAATTTTAATTCACCCCTCCACTTT. Protein sequence: CAWRTDRGNFNSPLHF.

Written as DNA, the CDR3 is TGTGCCAGCAGCATTGGGACAAGCCTTAACTATGGCTACACCTTC. As protein: CASSIGTSLNYGYTF. The chain has TRBV4-2 and TRBJ1-2; D might be TRBD1 (6 bases). The V end lost 5 bases, the J end lost 1 base, and 14 bases lay between the germline ends. The V gene's germline CDR1 is LGHNA and CDR2 YNFKEQ. The CDR3 is 15 amino acids.

This chain connects TRBV5-4 to TRBJ1-1, with D tentatively TRBD1 (6 bases). V gave up 3 bases and J gave up 1 base, with 7 bases separating them. The CDR3 spans 13 residues. In germline, CDR1 is SGHNT, CDR2 YYREEE (reference sequence). The CDR3 protein is CASSWGQNTEAFF. CDR3 DNA sequence: TGTGCCAGCAGCTGGGGACAGAACACTGAAGCTTTCTTT. Full variable domain (missing parts from reference TRBV5-4 and TRBJ1-1): ETGVTQSPTHLIKTRGQQVTLRCSSQSGHNTVSWYQQALGQGPQFIFQYYREEENGRGNFPPRFSGLQFPNYSSELNVNALELDDSALYLCASSWGQNTEAFFGQGTRLTVV.

This clone was seen more than once but under ten times. The V gene is TRBV18, the J gene TRBJ1-1, with D uncertain. Trimming stripped 4 bases from V and 1 base from J, with 10 bases between. The CDR3 spans 14 residues. Germline assignment: CDR1 KGHSH and CDR2 LQKENI. CDR3 bases: TGTGCCAGCTCACTTCAATACTCGAACACTGAAGCTTTCTTT. Translation gives CASSLQYSNTEAFF.

This chain connects TRBV28 to TRBJ2-1; the match to TRBD1 covers 8 bases. The CDR3 has 16 amino acids. The germline V gene has CDR1 MDHEN and CDR2 SYDVKM. Trimming removed 5 bases from V and 3 bases from J; junction bases left unmatched: 9. CDR3 sequence: CASSPGGQAYYNEQFF. CDR3 nucleotide sequence: TGTGCCAGCAGTCCCGGGGGACAGGCCTACTACAATGAGCAGTTCTTC.

The rearrangement joins TRBV6-6 to TRBJ2-7; weak D call: TRBD2 (6 bases). Trimming pared 7 bases from V and 2 bases from J, leaving 15 bases between. Germline CDR1 reads MNHNY; CDR2 reads SVGAGI (reference sequence). The CDR3 is 14 amino acids. The CDR3 nucleotides read TGTGCCAGCACCAAGGGACTGGAAGCCTACGAGCAGTACTTC. Its translation is CASTKGLEAYEQYF.

The chain uses TRBV15 and TRBJ2-1, with D maybe TRBD1 (5 bases). Germline assignment: CDR1 LNHNV and CDR2 YYDKDF (reference sequence). Trimming took off 5 bases at V and 8 bases at J, with 22 bases between the two ends. There are 16 residues in the CDR3. CDR3 nucleotides: TGTGCCACCAGCCCTAGGGTGGGGCCCCAGCCTTATGAGCAGTTCTTC. This sequence encodes CATSPRVGPQPYEQFF.

The V and J genes are TRBV2 and TRBJ1-2; D is perhaps TRBD1 (5 bases). V dropped 8 bases and J dropped 5 bases, with 6 bases sitting between them. The V gene's germline CDR1 is SNHLY and CDR2 FYNNEI. This CDR3 has 10 residues. The CDR3 DNA follows: TGTGCCAGCCAGGGATATGGCTACACCTTC. Translated, it gives CASQGYGYTF. The variable domain in full, with the rest retrieved from reference TRBV2 and TRBJ1-2, is EPEVTQTPSHQVTQMGQEVILRCVPISNHLYFYWYRQILGQKVEFLVSFYNNEISEKSEIFDDQFSVERPDGSNFTLKIRSTKLEDSAMYFCASQGYGYTFGSGTRLTVV.

The V and J genes are TRBV5-1 and TRBJ2-3, with TRBD1 matching 10 bases. The germline V gene encodes CDR1 SGHRS and CDR2 YFSETQ. CDR3 length equals 15 residues. Trimming cost V 3 bases and J 3 bases; bases outside gene matches: 4. Here the CDR3 DNA reads TGCGCCAGCAGCTCTCCGGACAGGGGGACAGATACGCAGTATTTT. Protein: CASSSPDRGTDTQYF.

V is TRBV9 and J is TRBJ1-4; D gene uncertain. V shed 5 bases and J shed 8 bases, with 22 bases lying between them. Per the germline V gene, CDR1 is SGDLS and CDR2 is YYNGEE. This CDR3 is built from 16 residues. This CDR3 reads CASSSNSNGVGEKLFF. Written as DNA, the CDR3 is TGTGCCAGCAGTTCAAACTCAAACGGGGTCGGGGAAAAACTGTTTTTT.